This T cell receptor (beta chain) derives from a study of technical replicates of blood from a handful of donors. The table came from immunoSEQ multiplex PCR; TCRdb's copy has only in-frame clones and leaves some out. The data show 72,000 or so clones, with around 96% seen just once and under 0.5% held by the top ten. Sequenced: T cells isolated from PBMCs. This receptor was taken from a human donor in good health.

Written as DNA, the CDR3 is TGTGCCAGCAGCCTACGCGGAGGAGTGGACCATGAGCAGTTCTTC. Translated, it gives CASSLRGGVDHEQFF. This chain connects TRBV4-2 to TRBJ2-1; D possibly corresponds to TRBD2 (5 bases). V lost 4 bases and J lost 8, with 18 bases in between. The CDR3 runs to 15 residues. Germline CDR1 is LGHNA and CDR2 is YNFKEQ.